This TCR beta chain was captured in a study of early T cells in non-severe SARS-CoV-2 infection. The CDR3 length is 14 residues. After removal of 3 bases from V and 6 bases from J, the junction contained 5 bases not matched to a gene. CDR1 is WNHNN, CDR2 SYGVQD, per germline (reference sequence). Study-wide results and limits: In VDJdb matching, anti-spike CD8 responses were favored while private and CD4 specificities went missing.

On this clonotype itself: Its specificity is not known.

TCRdb reprocessed the 5' RACE reads with MiXCR, giving one entry per CDR3 protein. The data contain around 84,000 distinct CDR3 sequences, under 11% of them singletons. V and J are TRBV10-1 and TRBJ2-1; 7 positions agree with TRBD2. The input for sequencing was whole blood, taken at baseline. This receptor was obtained from an adult who was a healthcare worker with PCR-confirmed SARS-CoV-2 infection or an uninfected control (not recorded which). The CDR3: CASSDPGGLNEQFF. Here the CDR3 DNA reads TGCGCCAGCAGTGACCCGGGGGGACTCAATGAGCAGTTCTTC.